This T cell receptor (beta chain) derives from a study of blood T cell repertoires in COVID-19. Background on the study: The United States, Italy and Spain supplied acute and convalescent COVID-19 samples. T cells, B-cell-depleted T cells, or PBMCs supplied cDNA or gDNA.

The germline CDR1 and CDR2 sequences are MNHEY and SMNVEV (reference sequence). With 2 bases clipped from V and 5 bases from J, the junction kept 8 bases outside the gene matches. This CDR3 is 16 amino acids long. Per the study methods: It was from reference gene primer amplification that nucleated cell counts were estimated. Profiled with immunoSEQ multiplex PCR; TCRdb holds only in-frame clones, not every one. The DNA was the basis for D and trimming; V, J and clone size are from that table. This sample carries approximately 270,000 clones, approximately 85% of them seen once, and the ten largest clones take 11%.

The sequence was collected from a woman between 70 and 85 years old with acute or convalescent COVID-19. This chain connects TRBV27 to TRBJ2-1; TRBD2 matches 8 bases. Material for sequencing was peripheral blood. In DNA form, the CDR3 reads TGTGCCAGCAGTTTAGTGGTTCCGGGGGGGAACAATGAGCAGTTCTTC. Translation: CASSLVVPGGNNEQFF.